The 17 T cell receptor beta chains in this list originate from one sample, sequenced in a study of CD8 T cells in ankylosing spondylitis. TCRdb used MiXCR to reprocess the 5' RACE reads, holding one entry per CDR3 protein. This sample carries some 120,000 distinct CDR3 sequences, roughly an eighth of them seen once, and the ten largest clones take about 2.7%. What was sequenced was blood, either unsorted or a sorted T cell fraction (not recorded which). These receptors originate from a female donor with ankylosing spondylitis or in good health (not recorded which).

The table lists this clonotype with many counts. The rearrangement uses TRBV25-1 and TRBJ1-1; possible D gene TRBD1, 5 bases. V was cut by 7 bases and J by 2 bases, with 20 bases left in between. The CDR3 runs 16 residues. Germline values: CDR1 MGHDK, CDR2 SYGVNS. The CDR3 sequence: CASIAPGGRVNTEAFF. CDR3 nucleotide sequence: TGTGCCAGCATCGCCCCCGGGGGGAGGGTAAACACTGAAGCTTTCTTT. Combining the CDR3 with reference TRBV25-1 and TRBJ1-1 gives the whole variable domain EADIYQTPRYLVIGTGKKITLECSQTMGHDKMYWYQQDPGMELHLIHYSYGVNSTEKGDLSSESTVSRIRTEHFPLTLESARPSHTSQYLCASIAPGGRVNTEAFFGQGTRLTVV.

The rearrangement joins TRBV2 to TRBJ2-3; no definite D call. This CDR3 spans 13 amino acids. Trimming left V 3 bases short and J 1 base short, with 5 bases between. In germline, CDR1 is SNHLY, CDR2 FYNNEI. Here the CDR3 reads CASSEWRTDTQYF. CDR3 nucleotides: TGTGCCAGCAGTGAGTGGCGCACAGATACGCAGTATTTT.

This clonotype was detected a few times. This rearrangement joins TRBV2 to TRBJ2-2; the D gene is possibly TRBD2 (5 bases). V lost 6 bases, J lost 6 bases, and 14 bases lay in between. Germline loops: CDR1 SNHLY, CDR2 FYNNEI. The CDR3 has 14 amino acids. For the CDR3, the DNA is TGTGCCAGCAGCGGCCACCTGCGGGCCGGGGAGCTGTTTTTT. Residues: CASSGHLRAGELFF. Together with reference TRBV2 and TRBJ2-2, the CDR3 gives the full variable domain: EPEVTQTPSHQVTQMGQEVILRCVPISNHLYFYWYRQILGQKVEFLVSFYNNEISEKSEIFDDQFSVERPDGSNFTLKIRSTKLEDSAMYFCASSGHLRAGELFFGEGSRLTVL.

This clonotype was observed at least ten times. This chain uses TRBV29-1 with TRBJ2-1; D remains ambiguous. CDR1 is SQVTM and CDR2 is ANQGSEA in the germline V gene. V shed 1 base and J shed 0 bases, with 10 bases lying between them. CDR3 length: 15 amino acids. Here the CDR3 reads CSVEGGDSSYNEQFF. The CDR3 nucleotides read TGCAGCGTTGAAGGCGGAGATAGCTCCTACAATGAGCAGTTCTTC.

On this clonotype itself: A much larger clone sits a single nucleotide away, making a read error possible. The chain recombines TRBV3-1 with TRBJ2-3; 7 bases agree with TRBD1. The CDR3 totals 15 residues. Germline CDR1 reads LGHDT; CDR2 reads YNNKEL (reference sequence). The CDR3 reads CASSSGRDSIDTQYF. The CDR3 coding sequence is TGTGCCAGCAGCTCGGGACGGGACAGCATAGATACGCAGTATTTT.

This clonotype was seen ten or more times. V usage is TRBV6-1 and J usage is TRBJ1-3; 7 bases fit TRBD1. The germline CDR1 and CDR2 sequences are MNHNS and SASEGT. Trimming removed 6 bases from V and 5 bases from J; junction bases left unmatched: 13. The CDR3 is 16 amino acids. The chain's CDR3 is CASSSGQAAERNTIYF. For the CDR3, the DNA is TGTGCCAGCAGCTCCGGACAGGCTGCAGAAAGAAACACCATATATTTT.

This clonotype was seen a few times. The genes are TRBV24-1 and TRBJ2-2; 10 nucleotides agree with TRBD1. Germline CDR1 and CDR2: KGHDR and SFDVKD. V lost 2 bases, J lost 4 bases, and 3 bases stayed unmatched. The CDR3 is 16 amino acids. The chain's CDR3 is CATSDSGTGVTGELFF. CDR3 in DNA: TGTGCCACCAGTGATTCTGGGACAGGGGTCACCGGGGAGCTGTTTTTT.

In DNA, the CDR3 is TGTGCCAGCAGTTTATCTGGTCCTCCGGGGGTCAATGAGCAGTTCTTC. This encodes CASSLSGPPGVNEQFF. V is TRBV27 and J is TRBJ2-1; TRBD2 is a possible D gene (6 bases). The germline V gene encodes CDR1 MNHEY and CDR2 SMNVEV (reference sequence). The CDR3 is 16 residues long. The germline V and J ends were trimmed by 0 bases and 6 bases, with 15 bases remaining between them.

This sequence joins TRBV5-1 and TRBJ2-7; TRBD2 might be the D (6 bases). Germline loops: CDR1 SGHRS, CDR2 YFSETQ. Trimming took off 2 bases at V and 7 bases at J, with 16 bases between the two ends. There are 14 residues in the CDR3. The CDR3 nucleotides are TGCGCCAGCAGCTTTCCGGGAGAAACGGGGGAGCAGTACTTC. It specifies CASSFPGETGEQYF.

This sequence joins TRBV11-2 and TRBJ2-1; no clear D. Germline values: CDR1 SGHAT, CDR2 FQNNGV. V was trimmed by 3 bases and J by 9 bases, leaving 9 bases between them. This CDR3 contains 12 residues. CDR3 amino acids: CASSLPGVEQFF. The CDR3 bases are TGTGCCAGCAGCTTGCCAGGCGTTGAGCAGTTCTTC.

The gene calls are TRBV18 and TRBJ2-3, with no clear D. Germline V lookup: CDR1 KGHSH, CDR2 LQKENI. The CDR3 has 15 residues. V was shortened by 6 bases and J by 2 bases, with 15 bases between the two germline ends. The CDR3 DNA reads TGTGCCAGCTCGGAAAGGAGTCTACACACAGATACGCAGTATTTT. This translates into CASSERSLHTDTQYF.

This clonotype was seen more than once but under ten times. V and J are TRBV7-6 and TRBJ2-5; no firm D call. In germline, CDR1 is SGHVS, CDR2 FNYEAQ. Trimming removed 5 bases at V and 0 bases at J, with 7 bases between. This CDR3 is 13 amino acids long. CDR3 DNA: TGTGCCAGCAGCCCGACGAACCAAGAGACCCAGTACTTC. Protein: CASSPTNQETQYF.

By share, this clonotype ranks as medium-sized. The chain uses TRBV13 and TRBJ2-1; D is perhaps TRBD1 (6 bases). Germline values: CDR1 PRHDT, CDR2 FYEKMQ (reference sequence). Trimming took off 0 bases at V and 8 bases at J, with 11 bases between the two ends. This CDR3 region has 14 residues. The CDR3 DNA follows: TGTGCCAGCAGCTTAGGCCTCAGGGGCGATGAGCAGTTCTTC. This codes for CASSLGLRGDEQFF.

This clonotype occurred a few times. The V and J genes are TRBV10-3 and TRBJ2-5; D remains unclear. CDR1 is ENHRY and CDR2 is SYGVKD in the germline V gene. V lost 0 bases and J lost 5, with 10 bases in between. The CDR3 extends over 14 amino acids. In DNA form, the CDR3 reads TGTGCCATCAGTGAGTCCGGGCTGGGGGAGACCCAGTACTTC. This gives the protein CAISESGLGETQYF.

This clonotype was detected many times. The chain joins TRBV6-4 to TRBJ2-3; a weak D match, TRBD2 (6 bases). The germline V gene has CDR1 MRHNA and CDR2 SNTAGT. This CDR3 has 15 residues. The V end lost 0 bases, the J end lost 2 bases, and 9 bases lay between the germline ends. CDR3 loop: CASSDSSGDTDTQYF. CDR3 DNA sequence: TGTGCCAGCAGTGACTCTAGCGGAGACACAGATACGCAGTATTTT.

This clonotype was observed at least ten times. V and J are TRBV24-1 and TRBJ2-3; D unresolved. The length of the CDR3 is 13 residues. The germline V gene has CDR1 KGHDR and CDR2 SFDVKD. V was clipped by 9 bases and J by 2 bases, with 11 bases between them. Here the CDR3 DNA reads TGTGCCACCCGCAGGTCGCCCACAGATACGCAGTATTTT. The encoded protein is CATRRSPTDTQYF.

This clonotype was counted many times. The chain carries TRBV15 and TRBJ1-5, with a tentative D call TRBD1 (5 bases). Germline loops: CDR1 LNHNV, CDR2 YYDKDF (reference sequence). CDR3 length equals 15 residues. V lost 0 bases to trimming and J lost 4 bases, with 10 bases between them. The CDR3 loop is CATSRDTGLNQPQHF. The CDR3 coding sequence is TGTGCCACCAGCAGAGATACAGGACTAAATCAGCCCCAGCATTTT.